These 29 T cell receptor beta chains share one sample of origin, sequenced in a study of blood T cell repertoires in COVID-19. Clones were read by immunoSEQ multiplex PCR, and TCRdb kept only the in-frame ones, dropping some. This table holds approximately 170,000 clones, approximately 91% found once. The sequencing input was peripheral blood. The origin of the receptors is a man aged 18 to 30 with COVID-19, enrolled during active disease.

This sequence joins TRBV4-2 and TRBJ2-7, with 8 positions matching TRBD2. V dropped 6 bases and J dropped 4; count of bases not matched to a gene: 11. This CDR3 comprises 15 residues. Germline CDR1 is LGHNA and CDR2 is YNFKEQ. The DNA of the CDR3 is TGTGCCAGCAGTCCACATAGGCGGGAGGTTTACGAGCAGTACTTC. It codes for CASSPHRREVYEQYF.

The V call is TRBV2, the J call TRBJ1-5, with a weak D call TRBD1 (5 bases). The germline CDR1 and CDR2 sequences are SNHLY and FYNNEI. The CDR3 covers 16 residues. Trimming stripped 4 bases from V and 5 bases from J, with 18 bases between. The CDR3: CASSGRTLRVDQPQHF. The CDR3, as DNA: TGTGCCAGCAGTGGCCGGACACTAAGAGTTGATCAGCCCCAGCATTTT.

V gene TRBV7-2 combines with J gene TRBJ2-7; D might be TRBD2 (6 bases). V was trimmed by 5 bases and J by 0 bases, leaving 14 bases between them. This CDR3 contains 15 residues. Germline loops: CDR1 SGHTA, CDR2 FQGNSA. This CDR3 is CASSEDGGISYEQYF. The CDR3 region has the DNA TGTGCCAGCAGCGAAGATGGCGGGATCTCCTACGAGCAGTACTTC.

CDR3: CASSIGTSVFYEQYF. CDR3 in DNA: TGTGCCAGTAGTATCGGGACTAGCGTTTTCTACGAGCAGTACTTC. V and J are TRBV19 and TRBJ2-7, with 10 nucleotides matching TRBD2. Germline V lookup: CDR1 LNHDA, CDR2 SQIVND (reference sequence). Unmatched junction bases numbered 5, after V lost 3 bases and J lost 3 bases. The CDR3 has 15 residues.

V is TRBV6-1 and J is TRBJ1-4; D remains ambiguous. The CDR3 extends over 14 amino acids. Per germline, CDR1 MNHNS and CDR2 SASEGT. V shed 3 bases and J shed 1 base, with 6 bases lying between them. Here the CDR3 DNA reads TGTGCCAGCAGTGAGCGAGGAACTAATGAAAAACTGTTTTTT. Translating it yields CASSERGTNEKLFF.

J is TRBJ1-2 and V is TRBV5-1, with 9 bases that match TRBD1. Germline CDR1 SGHRS, CDR2 YFSETQ. The V segment lost 2 bases and the J segment 3 bases; nucleotides outside the gene matches: 8. This CDR3 comprises 16 residues. The CDR3 sequence is CASSFNWGQGDYGYTF. CDR3 nucleotides: TGCGCCAGCAGCTTCAATTGGGGACAGGGAGACTATGGCTACACCTTC. Looking up the rest from reference TRBV5-1 and TRBJ1-2 gives the full variable domain: KAGVTQTPRYLIKTRGQQVTLSCSPISGHRSVSWYQQTPGQGLQFLFEYFSETQRNKGNFPGRFSGRQFSNSRSEMNVSTLELGDSALYLCASSFNWGQGDYGYTFGSGTRLTVV.

This chain links TRBV28 with TRBJ2-7; possible D gene TRBD1, 5 bases. Trimming took 8 bases from V and 0 from J, leaving 17 bases between them. Germline CDR1 is MDHEN and CDR2 is SYDVKM. This CDR3 is 15 amino acids long. The CDR3 region is CASCITGRASYEQYF. The CDR3 DNA reads TGTGCCAGCTGTATAACGGGCAGGGCCTCCTACGAGCAGTACTTC. Together with reference TRBV28 and TRBJ2-7, the CDR3 gives the full variable domain: DVKVTQSSRYLVKRTGEKVFLECVQDMDHENMFWYRQDPGLGLRLIYFSYDVKMKEKGDIPEGYSVSREKKERFSLILESASTNQTSMYLCASCITGRASYEQYFGPGTRLTVT.

The gene calls are TRBV27 and TRBJ1-6; D remains unclear. CDR1 MNHEY and CDR2 SMNVEV come from the germline V gene (reference sequence). This CDR3 contains 13 residues. Trimming shortened V by 5 bases and J by 10 bases, and 12 bases separated the two germline ends. For the CDR3, the DNA is TGTGCCAGCAGTGTCGGGGTAGGGTCACCCCTCCACTTT. It translates to CASSVGVGSPLHF.

This sequence joins TRBV5-4 and TRBJ2-7; possibly TRBD2 for D (6 bases). CDR1 is SGHNT and CDR2 is YYREEE in the germline V gene (reference sequence). V lost 4 bases, J lost 3 bases, and 17 bases lay in between. The CDR3 is 15 residues long. The CDR3 reads CASSAGRGSFYEQYF. The DNA for the CDR3 is TGTGCCAGCAGCGCGGGGAGAGGGTCGTTCTACGAGCAGTACTTC.

Only a few counts were recorded for this clone. This chain links TRBV10-3 with TRBJ1-3; 7 nucleotides line up with TRBD1. The V and J ends lost 6 bases and 3 bases, in that order; junction bases with no gene match: 11. The germline V gene has CDR1 ENHRY and CDR2 SYGVKD. CDR3 length: 16 residues. The CDR3 bases are TGTGCCATCAGGGAGGAGGGGGCGGATGGTGGAAACACCATATATTTT. Its protein product is CAIREEGADGGNTIYF.

The rearrangement links TRBV4-2 to TRBJ2-1; D remains ambiguous. Germline V gives CDR1 LGHNA, CDR2 YNFKEQ. V was shortened by 4 bases and J by 2 bases, with 12 bases between the two germline ends. This CDR3 has 15 amino acids. The CDR3 spells CASSRRRLTYNEQFF. CDR3 nucleotides: TGTGCCAGCAGCCGACGGCGGCTCACCTACAATGAGCAGTTCTTC.

This chain uses TRBV9 with TRBJ1-3; a weak D match, TRBD1 (5 bases). This CDR3 spans 16 amino acids. CDR1 is SGDLS, CDR2 YYNGEE, per germline. V lost 2 bases, J lost 4 bases, and 16 bases lay in between. CDR3 DNA sequence: TGTGCCAGCAGCGTTTTCCTGGGGGGAACCGGAAACACCATATATTTT. The encoded protein is CASSVFLGGTGNTIYF.

V and J are TRBV6-5 and TRBJ1-2; D not resolved. CDR3 size: 13 residues. V was clipped by 10 bases and J by 1 base, with 13 bases between them. CDR1 is MNHEY, CDR2 SVGAGI, per germline. The CDR3, as DNA: TGTGCCACCATTACTGCGTTTAACTATGGCTACACCTTC. This codes for CATITAFNYGYTF.

The chain links TRBV6-6 to TRBJ1-1; D gene ambiguous. Looked up from germline, CDR1 is MNHNY and CDR2 is SVGAGI (reference sequence). V was shortened by 6 bases and J by 1 base, with 15 bases between the two germline ends. The CDR3 sequence is 15 residues long. CDR3 protein: CASRRGEVPNTEAFF. DNA of the CDR3: TGTGCCAGCAGAAGAGGAGAGGTCCCGAACACTGAAGCTTTCTTT.

This clone appeared a single time. The gene calls are TRBV21-1 and TRBJ2-7; the table's D gene call, TRBD1, was not cross checked with the DNA. TRBV21-1 is listed as a pseudogene. This CDR3 is 11 amino acids long. In DNA, the CDR3 is TGTGCCAGCAGCAGAACAGGGCTGGCGTACTTC. It specifies CASSRTGLAYF.

The chain links TRBV21-1 to TRBJ2-1; TRBD2 is the table's D call and was not checked against the DNA. TRBV21-1 is deemed a pseudogene. The CDR3 has 18 amino acids. This CDR3 is CASSKGVSGTSPHNEQFF. The CDR3 bases are TGTGCCAGCAGCAAAGGGGTCTCAGGGACTAGTCCCCACAATGAGCAGTTCTTC.

V and J are TRBV7-9 and TRBJ2-7, with 7 bases identical to TRBD1. J gave up 3 bases and V 5 bases, and 19 bases lay outside the gene matches. This CDR3 comprises 18 residues. The germline gives CDR1 SEHNR, CDR2 FQNEAQ (reference sequence). CDR3: CASSKTGTVPGAFYEQYF. In nucleotides, the CDR3 is TGTGCCAGCAGCAAAACCGGGACAGTTCCCGGGGCTTTCTACGAGCAGTACTTC.

This chain links TRBV6-2 or TRBV6-3 with TRBJ1-5, with D unclear. In germline, CDR1 is MNHEY, CDR2 SVGEGT. The V end was cut by 1 base, the J end by 9 bases, with 10 bases between. This CDR3 is built from 13 residues. The CDR3 loop reads CASSYFGRGPQHF. CDR3 in DNA: TGTGCCAGCAGTTACTTTGGTCGGGGGCCCCAGCATTTT.

The chain has TRBV4-3 and TRBJ2-6; 7 bases are a match to TRBD1. Germline V gene sequence: CDR1 LGHNA, CDR2 YSLEER. V dropped 1 base and J dropped 0; count of bases not matched to a gene: 6. The CDR3 covers 18 residues. In DNA form, the CDR3 reads TGCGCCAGCAGCCAAGCTCCAGGGGGTGTCTCTGGGGCCAACGTCCTGACTTTC. Protein sequence: CASSQAPGGVSGANVLTF.

The chain couples TRBV6-1 to TRBJ1-3; TRBD1 matches at 10 bases. This CDR3 is 16 amino acids long. V dropped 3 bases and J dropped 3; count of bases not matched to a gene: 5. Per germline, CDR1 MNHNS and CDR2 SASEGT. CDR3 region: CASSDPTGGIGNTIYF. The CDR3 DNA sequence: TGTGCCAGCAGTGACCCGACAGGGGGCATTGGAAACACCATATATTTT.

This chain links TRBV11-2 with TRBJ2-7; a weak D match, TRBD1 (6 bases). CDR3 length: 13 amino acids. The ends were cut back, 3 bases at V and 3 bases at J, with 9 bases in the middle. CDR1 is SGHAT and CDR2 is FQNNGV in the germline V gene. CDR3 DNA sequence: TGTGCCAGCAGCTTTTCACAGGGCTACGAGCAGTACTTC. Protein sequence: CASSFSQGYEQYF.

The chain combines TRBV19 with TRBJ1-6; perhaps TRBD1 as D (6 bases). This CDR3 is 15 amino acids long. V lost 6 bases to trimming and J lost 10 bases, with 19 bases between them. Germline loops: CDR1 LNHDA, CDR2 SQIVND (reference sequence). As DNA, the CDR3 is TGTGCCAGTAGCCCGGGACGAAGGGACATATCACCCCTCCACTTT. Residues: CASSPGRRDISPLHF. Complete variable domain (other parts from reference TRBV19 and TRBJ1-6): DGGITQSPKYLFRKEGQNVTLSCEQNLNHDAMYWYRQDPGQGLRLIYYSQIVNDFQKGDIAEGYSVSREKKESFPLTVTSAQKNPTAFYLCASSPGRRDISPLHFGNGTRLTVT.

J is TRBJ1-1 and V is TRBV2; D is uncertain. V was cut by 2 bases and J by 2 bases, with 12 bases left in between. The CDR3 runs 15 residues. CDR1 is SNHLY and CDR2 is FYNNEI in the germline V gene. The CDR3 loop is CASSEYTAPNTEAFF. CDR3 sequence (DNA): TGTGCCAGCAGTGAATATACAGCCCCTAACACTGAAGCTTTCTTT. The whole variable domain, filled in from reference TRBV2 and TRBJ1-1, reads EPEVTQTPSHQVTQMGQEVILRCVPISNHLYFYWYRQILGQKVEFLVSFYNNEISEKSEIFDDQFSVERPDGSNFTLKIRSTKLEDSAMYFCASSEYTAPNTEAFFGQGTRLTVV.

J is TRBJ2-1 and V is TRBV10-1; TRBD2 agrees at 11 bases. The CDR3 totals 14 residues. Per germline, CDR1 WNHNN and CDR2 SYGVQD (reference sequence). V trimming: 3 bases; J trimming: 9 bases; junction bases outside the gene matches: 4. The CDR3 spells CASSDPGLAVEQFF. CDR3 DNA: TGCGCCAGCAGTGACCCGGGACTAGCGGTTGAGCAGTTCTTC.

V usage is TRBV11-2 and J usage is TRBJ2-7; the D gene is possibly TRBD1 (5 bases). The CDR3 has 13 residues. The germline V gene has CDR1 SGHAT and CDR2 FQNNGV. V lost 0 bases and J 4 bases, leaving 7 bases between the germline ends. CDR3 nucleotides: TGTGCCAGCAGCTTAGACAGGGAATACGAGCAGTACTTC. Amino acids: CASSLDREYEQYF.

The genes are TRBV30 and TRBJ2-7, with D tentatively TRBD1 (6 bases). The germline V gene encodes CDR1 GTSNPN and CDR2 SVGIG (reference sequence). V was trimmed by 1 base and J by 2 bases, leaving 6 bases between them. CDR3 length equals 12 residues. The CDR3 nucleotides read TGTGCCTGGAGTGGGGGGCCCTACGAGCAGTACTTC. Protein sequence: CAWSGGPYEQYF.

The V gene is TRBV7-9, the J gene TRBJ2-3, with 8 bases matching TRBD1. V was pared by 3 bases and J by 8 bases, with 7 bases of the junction left unmatched. Germline CDR1 and CDR2: SEHNR and FQNEAQ (reference sequence). This CDR3 is built from 14 residues. The CDR3 nucleotides are TGTGCCAGCAGCTTCCGGGACAGGCCCACTACGCAGTATTTT. Protein: CASSFRDRPTTQYF.

This chain joins TRBV28 and TRBJ1-5; TRBD1 might be the D (5 bases). This CDR3 is built from 14 residues. V lost 7 bases and J 2 bases, leaving 12 bases between the germline ends. Germline lookup yields CDR1 MDHEN and CDR2 SYDVKM. In nucleotides, the CDR3 is TGTGCCAGCACAGACCAGGGCGGCAATCAGCCCCAGCATTTT. Amino acid sequence: CASTDQGGNQPQHF.

The V gene is TRBV30, the J gene TRBJ1-3; D not certain. Trimming cost V 1 base and J 2 bases, with 6 bases left between them. Germline V gives CDR1 GTSNPN, CDR2 SVGIG (reference sequence). The CDR3 has 13 residues. As DNA, the CDR3 is TGTGCCTGGAGTGCAGGCCCTGGAAACACCATATATTTT. As protein: CAWSAGPGNTIYF.